This TCR beta chain was recorded in a study of blood T cells in healthy people across ages. Study conclusions and caveats: Compared with aged donors, long-lived donors showed fewer expanded clones, suggesting selection. Estimates of total diversity, which came from one million sequenced T cells, were considered to be underestimates.

The CDR3 consists of 14 residues. Per the germline V gene, CDR1 is SGHAT and CDR2 is FQNNGV. The donors, healthy Caucasians from Russia, were aged about 6 to 100. A word on this clonotype: Its cognate antigen is unknown. The junction departs from the called germline gene at one end, perhaps through a read error.

The use of a sample-barcoded 5' primer and a J-beta primer mix characterized a second PCR of roughly 6 to 12 cycles. Every molecule of cDNA carried a tag from a template-switch adaptor with 12 random nucleotides. From the 5' RACE reads, TCRdb called clonotypes with MiXCR, one entry per CDR3 protein. The repertoire holds roughly 860,000 distinct CDR3 sequences, with approximately 59% as singletons. This chain uses TRBV11-2 with TRBJ1-4, with TRBD1 as a possible D gene (5 bases). The sequenced material came from blood. This TCR derives from a man in his thirties or forties in good health. CDR3: CTSSPGTVNEKLFF. The CDR3 nucleotides are TGTACCAGCAGCCCCGGGACGGTGAATGAAAAACTGTTTTTT. Based on the CDR3 plus reference TRBV11-2 and TRBJ1-4, the full variable domain is EAGVAQSPRYKIIEKRQSVAFWCNPISGHATLYWYQQILGQGPKLLIQFQNNGVVDDSQLPKDRFSAERLKGVDSTLKIQPAKLEDSAVYLCTSSPGTVNEKLFFGSGTQLSVL.